A selection of T cell receptor beta chains follows, all from one sample in a study of cytomegalovirus exposure and HLA in healthy donors. Measured with immunoSEQ multiplex PCR; TCRdb has only the in-frame clones, and not every one. The data contain hundreds of thousands of clones, approximately 84% of them seen just once; the ten biggest clones take up 0.58%. Source material: PBMCs. The receptors shown here come from a woman aged 40 to 55 in good health and CMV-seronegative. Each CDR3 is given without its conserved first and last residue.

J gene | V gene | CDR3 protein
TRBJ1-2 | TRBV6-5 | ASRHFRTEGPYYT
TRBJ1-6 | TRBV5-5 | ASSLWPRGVEPPLH
TRBJ2-1 | TRBV6-5 | ASSWDSANEQF
TRBJ2-5 | TRBV5-1 | ASSPDPSGGQETQY
TRBJ1-5 | TRBV10-3 | AISEPNQPQH
TRBJ1-2 | TRBV19 | ASRTGTGGRYGYT
TRBJ2-7 | TRBV28 | ASSLGRGDYEQY
TRBJ2-7 | TRBV6-6 | ASSSGQGFIEQY
TRBJ1-1 | TRBV2 | ASSEGGSSEAF
TRBJ2-7 | TRBV2 | ASSEFPFVEQY
. | TRBV7-2 | ASSVNRGFYEQY
TRBJ1-1 | TRBV4-3 | ASSQRVVSSPNTEAF
TRBJ2-4 | TRBV7-8 | ASSPPLRQGKNIQY
TRBJ1-2 | TRBV14 | ASSHTVDYGYT
TRBJ2-1 | TRBV13 | ASSLRASPSSYNEQF
TRBJ1-4 | TRBV30 | AWGPGTGFNERKLF
TRBJ1-4 | TRBV7-9 | ASSLTRDRVEKLF
TRBJ2-2 | TRBV7-7 | ASSPTGVAGTGELF
TRBJ1-2 | TRBV18 | ASSLEGTGEVGGYT
TRBJ2-7 | TRBV5-1 | ASSSQQGRGYEQY
TRBJ1-1 | TRBV21-1 | ASSKGRVPEAF
TRBJ1-6 | TRBV19 | ASSTDRDHNSPLH
TRBJ2-7 | TRBV5-1 | ASSLDRGLVEQY
TRBJ1-6 | TRBV6-1 | ASRTITNSPLH
TRBJ1-5 | TRBV2 | ASSEGPGTNQPQH
TRBJ2-7 | TRBV2 | ASFGRAATYEQY
TRBJ2-3 | TRBV7-3 | ASSSAGATDTQY
TRBJ2-1 | TRBV4-3 | ASSSMRGRNNEQF
TRBJ2-7 | TRBV18 | ASSPTGSREQY
TRBJ1-2 | TRBV4-3 | ASSQDVSGASYGYT
TRBJ2-2 | TRBV6-1 | ASSAVGGPPGELF
TRBJ2-3 | TRBV19 | ASSFQQGLGTDTQY
TRBJ1-2 | TRBV6-1 | ASSAGGVNYGYT
TRBJ2-1 | TRBV29-1 | SVGLSGGSHEQF
TRBJ1-2 | TRBV2 | ASRLRGRYGYT
TRBJ1-3 | TRBV2 | ASTPGQIRAGNTIY
TRBJ1-3 | TRBV5-8 | ASSSYISSGNTIY
TRBJ2-2 | TRBV11-3 | ASSLPGQTTGELF
TRBJ1-1 | TRBV7-3 | ASSLTGQTEAF
TRBJ1-6 | TRBV5-6 | ASSLQGADSPLH
TRBJ1-6 | TRBV6-4 | ARRQATVYSPLH
TRBJ1-2 | TRBV7-9 | ASSSGGGRGGYT
TRBJ2-5 | TRBV30 | AWSVGQHLQETQY
TRBJ2-3 | TRBV6-1 | ASSLAGGQADTQY
TRBJ2-2 | TRBV4-2 | ASSQDLAPGELF
TRBJ1-1 | TRBV7-9 | ASVMNTEAF
TRBJ1-1 | TRBV5-5 | ASSPNGHVNTEAF
TRBJ1-1 | TRBV7-8 | ASSLKRSGEAF
TRBJ1-1 | TRBV7-8 | ASSFGTEAF
TRBJ2-7 | TRBV28 | ASSSDRGLIPYEQY
TRBJ1-2 | TRBV4-3 | ASSPSWGQQGYT
TRBJ2-2 | TRBV9 | ASSVVSGGAAGELF
TRBJ1-4 | TRBV6-6 | ASSKGAVTTNEKLF
TRBJ1-1 | TRBV30 | AWGTDEAF
TRBJ1-1 | TRBV2 | ASRATGDNTEAF